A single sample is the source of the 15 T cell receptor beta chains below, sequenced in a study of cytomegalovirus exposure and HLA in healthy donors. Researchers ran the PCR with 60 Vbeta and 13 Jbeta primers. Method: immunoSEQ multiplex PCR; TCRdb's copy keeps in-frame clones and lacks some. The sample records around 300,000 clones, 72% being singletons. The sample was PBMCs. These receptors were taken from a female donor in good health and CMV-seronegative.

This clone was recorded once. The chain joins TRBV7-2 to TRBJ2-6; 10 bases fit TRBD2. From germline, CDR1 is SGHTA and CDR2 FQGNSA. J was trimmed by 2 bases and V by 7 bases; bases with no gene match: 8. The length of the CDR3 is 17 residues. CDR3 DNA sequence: TGTGCCAGCAAGCTAGCGGGAGTCCAACCTGGGGCCAACGTCCTGACTTTC. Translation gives CASKLAGVQPGANVLTF.

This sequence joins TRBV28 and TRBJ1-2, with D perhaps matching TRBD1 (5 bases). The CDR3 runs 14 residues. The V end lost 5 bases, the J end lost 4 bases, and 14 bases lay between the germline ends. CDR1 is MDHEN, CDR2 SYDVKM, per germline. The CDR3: CASSGVRQIYGYTF. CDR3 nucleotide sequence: TGTGCCAGCAGTGGGGTTCGACAGATCTATGGCTACACCTTC.

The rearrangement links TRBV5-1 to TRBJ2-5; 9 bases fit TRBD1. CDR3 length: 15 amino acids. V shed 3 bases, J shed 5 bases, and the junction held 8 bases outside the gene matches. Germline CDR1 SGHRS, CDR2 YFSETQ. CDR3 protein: CASSSNTGGSETQYF. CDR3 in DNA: TGCGCCAGCAGCTCCAACACAGGGGGCTCGGAGACCCAGTACTTC.

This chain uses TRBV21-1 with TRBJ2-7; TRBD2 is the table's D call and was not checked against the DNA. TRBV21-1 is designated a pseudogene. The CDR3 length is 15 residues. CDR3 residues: CASSKGLAGNYEQYF. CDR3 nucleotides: TGTGCCAGCAGTAAGGGGCTAGCGGGAAACTACGAGCAGTACTTC.

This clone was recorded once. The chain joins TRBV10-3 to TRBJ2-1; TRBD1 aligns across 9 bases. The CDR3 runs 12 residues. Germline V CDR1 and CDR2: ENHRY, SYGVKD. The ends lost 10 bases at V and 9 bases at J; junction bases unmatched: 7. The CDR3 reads CATGQGQGEQFF. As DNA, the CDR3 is TGTGCCACCGGACAGGGGCAGGGTGAGCAGTTCTTC.

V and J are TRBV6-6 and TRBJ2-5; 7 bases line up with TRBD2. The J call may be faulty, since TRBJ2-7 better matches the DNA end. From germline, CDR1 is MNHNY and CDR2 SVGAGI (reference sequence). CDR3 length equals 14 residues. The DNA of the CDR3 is TGTGCCAGCAGTGGATCTAGCGGCTCCTACGAGCAGTACTTC. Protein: CASSGSSGSYEQYF.

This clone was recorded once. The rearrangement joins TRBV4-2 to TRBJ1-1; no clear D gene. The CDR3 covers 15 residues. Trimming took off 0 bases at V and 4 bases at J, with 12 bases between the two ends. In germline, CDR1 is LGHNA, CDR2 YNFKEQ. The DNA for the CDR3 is TGTGCCAGCAGCCAAGATTGGCAGTCGGGCACTGAAGCTTTCTTT. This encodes CASSQDWQSGTEAFF.

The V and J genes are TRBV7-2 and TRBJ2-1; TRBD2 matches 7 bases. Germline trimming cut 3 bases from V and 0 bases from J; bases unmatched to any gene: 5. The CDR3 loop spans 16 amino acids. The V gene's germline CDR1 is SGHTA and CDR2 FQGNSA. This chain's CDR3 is CASSLGRGSSYNEQFF. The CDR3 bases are TGTGCCAGCAGCTTGGGGCGGGGGAGCTCCTACAATGAGCAGTTCTTC.

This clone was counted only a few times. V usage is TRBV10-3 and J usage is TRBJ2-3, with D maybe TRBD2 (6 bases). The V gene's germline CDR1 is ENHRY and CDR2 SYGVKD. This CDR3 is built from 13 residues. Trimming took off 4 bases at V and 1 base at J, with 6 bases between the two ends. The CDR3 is CAISGGGTDTQYF. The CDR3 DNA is TGTGCCATCAGTGGGGGGGGCACAGATACGCAGTATTTT.

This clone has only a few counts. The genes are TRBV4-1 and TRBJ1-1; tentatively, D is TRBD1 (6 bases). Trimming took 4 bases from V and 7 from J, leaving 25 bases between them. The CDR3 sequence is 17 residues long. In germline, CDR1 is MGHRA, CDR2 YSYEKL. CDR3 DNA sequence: TGCGCCAGCAGCCGGGGCCGACAAGCAGGGGTAGGATTTGAAGCTTTCTTT. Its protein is CASSRGRQAGVGFEAFF.

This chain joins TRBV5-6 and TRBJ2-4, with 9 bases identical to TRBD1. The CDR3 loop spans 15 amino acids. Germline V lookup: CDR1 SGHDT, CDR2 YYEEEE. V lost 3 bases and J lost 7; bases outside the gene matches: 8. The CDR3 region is CASSYLGQGANIQYF. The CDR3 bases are TGTGCCAGCAGCTATTTGGGACAGGGCGCGAACATTCAGTACTTC.

The CDR3 reads CSASGEYGAFF. CDR3 bases: TGCAGTGCTAGTGGAGAGTATGGAGCTTTCTTT. The rearrangement joins TRBV20-1 to TRBJ1-1; D remains unclear. Germline V gives CDR1 DFQATT, CDR2 SNEGSKA (reference sequence). The CDR3 is 11 residues long. Trimming took 3 bases from V and 10 from J, leaving 12 bases between them.

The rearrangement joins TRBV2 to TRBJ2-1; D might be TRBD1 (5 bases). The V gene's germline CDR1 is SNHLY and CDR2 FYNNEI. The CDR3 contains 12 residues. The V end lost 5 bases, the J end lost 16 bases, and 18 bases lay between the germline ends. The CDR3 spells CASSPTGPRLFF. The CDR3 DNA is TGTGCCAGCAGTCCCACAGGTCCCAGGTTATTCTTC. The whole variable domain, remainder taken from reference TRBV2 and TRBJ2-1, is EPEVTQTPSHQVTQMGQEVILRCVPISNHLYFYWYRQILGQKVEFLVSFYNNEISEKSEIFDDQFSVERPDGSNFTLKIRSTKLEDSAMYFCASSPTGPRLFFGPGTRLTVL.

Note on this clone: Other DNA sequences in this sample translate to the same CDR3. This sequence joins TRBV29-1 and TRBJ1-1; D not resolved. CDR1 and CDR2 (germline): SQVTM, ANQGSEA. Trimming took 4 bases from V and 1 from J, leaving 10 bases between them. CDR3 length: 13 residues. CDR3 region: CSVAPPGNTEAFF. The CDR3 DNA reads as TGCAGCGTTGCGCCCCCGGGGAACACTGAAGCTTTCTTT.

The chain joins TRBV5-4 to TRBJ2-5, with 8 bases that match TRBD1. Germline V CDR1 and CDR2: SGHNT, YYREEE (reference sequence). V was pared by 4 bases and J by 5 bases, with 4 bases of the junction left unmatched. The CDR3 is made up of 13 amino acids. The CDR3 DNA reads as TGTGCCAGCAGCGTGACAGGGGTCGAGACCCAGTACTTC. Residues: CASSVTGVETQYF.